Listed below are T cell receptor beta chains from one sample, sequenced in a study of human T cells and chemical hapten exposure. MiXCR, run by TCRdb on the RACE reads, gives a single entry per CDR3 protein. The sample yields 100,000 to 120,000 distinct CDR3 sequences, less than 35% seen once. The sequenced sample was whole blood, obtained in connection with sensitization to the hapten diphenylcyclopropenone (DPC). All receptors come from a middle-aged man with alopecia areata. Some clones in this sample may be carry-over from other donors' samples. The CDR3 runs from the conserved cysteine through the conserved F or W. A D gene is named only where the DNA matches it firmly. The size field is filled for only some rows; it gives once, few, many or a size class.

D gene,clone size,J gene,V gene,CDR3 DNA,CDR3 protein
NA,NA,TRBJ2-3,TRBV12-3/TRBV12-4,TGTGCCAGCAGTTCAACGGGTTATCCAGGGGATACGCAGTATTTT,CASSSTGYPGDTQYF
NA,NA,TRBJ2-7,TRBV28,TGTGCCAGCAGCCTTGGGGTCGGCTACGAGCAGTACTTC,CASSLGVGYEQYF
NA,NA,TRBJ2-1,TRBV7-2,TGTGCCAGCTCTATCTGGCCCTACAATGAGCAGTTCTTC,CASSIWPYNEQFF
TRBD2,few,TRBJ2-1,TRBV5-1,TGCGCCAGCAGTCGGGACTATAGCTCCTACAATGAGCAGTTCTTC,CASSRDYSSYNEQFF
TRBD2,NA,TRBJ2-2,TRBV29-1,TGCAGCGTTCCCTTAGCGGGAGTGGGAACCACCGGGGAGCTGTTTTTT,CSVPLAGVGTTGELFF
TRBD2,few,TRBJ2-7,TRBV7-6,TGTGCCAGCAGCACCCGACTAGCAAGCGAGCAGTACTTC,CASSTRLASEQYF
NA,few,TRBJ2-1,TRBV7-6,TGTGCCAGCAGCTTAGCGCCCTTCAACAATGAGCAGTTCTTC,CASSLAPFNNEQFF
TRBD1,few,TRBJ2-5,TRBV11-2,TGTGCCAGCAGCCTCCCGGACAGGCAAGAGACCCAGTACTTC,CASSLPDRQETQYF
TRBD2,NA,TRBJ2-5,TRBV6-2/TRBV6-3,TGTGCCAGCAGCCGTCGAGAGCGGGAGGGTAAAGGAGAGACCCAGTACTTC,CASSRREREGKGETQYF
TRBD2,NA,TRBJ2-5,TRBV29-1,TGCAGCGTTGAAAAACTAGCGGGCCAAGAGACCCAGTACTTC,CSVEKLAGQETQYF
NA,many,TRBJ2-3,TRBV6-4,TGTGCCAGCTCCCTCTCGGGTGGCACAGATACGCAGTATTTT,CASSLSGGTDTQYF
TRBD2,few,TRBJ2-5,TRBV12-3/TRBV12-4,TGTGCCAGCAGTGCGGGACTAGCGGGAGGAGGACCGACAGAGACCCAGTACTTC,CASSAGLAGGGPTETQYF
TRBD2,NA,TRBJ2-2,TRBV5-1,TGCGCCAGCAGCTTGGGATCTAGCGGGAACACCGGGGAGCTGTTTTTT,CASSLGSSGNTGELFF
TRBD2,NA,TRBJ2-1,TRBV29-1,TGCAGCGTTGGATTCAGACTAGCGGGAGGGAGAGGGGAGCAGTTCTTC,CSVGFRLAGGRGEQFF
NA,NA,TRBJ2-3,TRBV5-1,TGCGCCAGCCGAAGACCCGAGGGGCCCAGCACAGATACGCAGTATTTT,CASRRPEGPSTDTQYF
NA,few,TRBJ1-1,TRBV7-3,TGTGCCAGCAGCTTAAATTTCAACACTGAAGCTTTCTTT,CASSLNFNTEAFF
TRBD1,NA,TRBJ2-1,TRBV6-6,TGTGCCAGCAGGAACCCGGGACAGGGGGCCTATGAGCAGTTCTTC,CASRNPGQGAYEQFF
NA,NA,TRBJ1-5,TRBV7-2,TGTGCCAGCAGCTTGAGACAGTTTCAATCGACGCCCCAGCATTTT,CASSLRQFQSTPQHF
NA,NA,TRBJ1-3,TRBV29-1,TGCAGCGTTGAATGGGCAGATACTGGAAACACCATATATTTT,CSVEWADTGNTIYF
TRBD1,few,TRBJ1-5,TRBV12-3/TRBV12-4,TGTGCCAGCAGTTCAGGGGGCGGTCAGCCCCAGCATTTT,CASSSGGGQPQHF
TRBD1,NA,TRBJ2-1,TRBV5-1,TGCGCCAGCAGTCAATACGGGACAGTAAACAATGAGCAGTTCTTC,CASSQYGTVNNEQFF
NA,NA,TRBJ1-6,TRBV28,TGTGCCAGTAAAGTTCTGACACCATATAATTCACCCCTCCACTTT,CASKVLTPYNSPLHF
NA,few,TRBJ2-3,TRBV12-3/TRBV12-4,TGTGCCAGTACCCTTGTCGCCCGCACAGATACGCAGTATTTT,CASTLVARTDTQYF
NA,once,TRBJ2-3,TRBV6-5,TGTGCCAGCAGTTACGCAGGATGGGGAGATACGCAGTATTTT,CASSYAGWGDTQYF
TRBD1,NA,TRBJ2-7,TRBV5-1,TGCGCCAGCAGCTTGGCCCGGGACAGACCTGTTCAACAGTACTTC,CASSLARDRPVQQYF
NA,NA,TRBJ2-3,TRBV10-3,TGTGCCATCAGTGAGTCTTTCACAGGATCAGATACGCAGTATTTT,CAISESFTGSDTQYF
TRBD1,few,TRBJ2-5,TRBV5-1,TGCGCCAGCAGCTCACCGACAGGGATGGAGACCCAGTACTTC,CASSSPTGMETQYF
NA,NA,TRBJ2-1,TRBV21-1,TGTGCCAGCAGGAAGGGACTAGCGAGGAATGAGCAGTTCTTC,CASRKGLARNEQFF
NA,once,TRBJ2-1,TRBV7-2,TGTGCCAGCAGCTCAGGGTTTTCGTCCAATGAGCAGTTCTTC,CASSSGFSSNEQFF
TRBD1,NA,TRBJ2-3,TRBV27,TGTGCCAGCAGCTCCCTCAACAGGGGGCTCGCAGATACGCAGTATTTT,CASSSLNRGLADTQYF
NA,NA,TRBJ2-2,TRBV11-1,TGTGCCAGCAGCGGTGGCGGATTCAGGGGGCGGCTAGCGGGGAACACCGGGGAGCTGTTTTTT,CASSGGGFRGRLAGNTGELFF
NA,NA,TRBJ2-3,TRBV12-3/TRBV12-4,TGTGCCAGCAGCTCGCCGCATACGCAGTATTTT,CASSSPHTQYF
TRBD2,NA,TRBJ2-1,TRBV9,TGTGCCAGCAGCGTAGACGGGAGGGCCCTCTACAATGAGCAGTTCTTC,CASSVDGRALYNEQFF
NA,NA,TRBJ1-2,TRBV4-2,TGTGCCAGCAGCCAACCGGGATCCAACTATGGCTACACCTTC,CASSQPGSNYGYTF
TRBD1,NA,TRBJ1-5,TRBV29-1,TGCAGCGTTGGAGGCAGGGGGGGTCAGCCCCAGCATTTT,CSVGGRGGQPQHF
NA,NA,TRBJ2-5,TRBV10-3,TGTGCCATCAGTGAGTCAACGGGAGAAGAGACCCAGTACTTC,CAISESTGEETQYF
NA,few,TRBJ2-3,TRBV6-5,TGTGCCAGCAGTTACGGGCAGGGTGGAGATACGCAGTATTTT,CASSYGQGGDTQYF
TRBD2,few,TRBJ2-7,TRBV12-3/TRBV12-4,TGTGCCAGCAGTTTAGACGTGCCGTCGGGGGGTACCTACGAGCAGTACTTC,CASSLDVPSGGTYEQYF
NA,NA,TRBJ2-5,TRBV9,TGTGCCAGCAGCGTAGTTGGCGCCTCGCAAGAGACCCAGTACTTC,CASSVVGASQETQYF
NA,NA,TRBJ1-6,TRBV28,TGTGCCAGCAGTTTGGCAGGTGGAGTATGTGATTCACCCCTCCACTTT,CASSLAGGVCDSPLHF
NA,few,TRBJ2-2,TRBV25-1,TGTGCCAGCGTCAGGGCGAACACCGGGGAGCTGTTTTTT,CASVRANTGELFF
TRBD2,NA,TRBJ2-3,TRBV12-3/TRBV12-4,TGTGCCAGCAGTTTCGCCACTAGCGGAGAGGGTACGCAGTATTTT,CASSFATSGEGTQYF
NA,once,TRBJ1-2,TRBV18,TGTGCCAGCTCACCAGGGGCCAGTTTATATGGCTACACCTTC,CASSPGASLYGYTF
NA,NA,TRBJ1-1,TRBV29-1,TGCAGCGTAGTATTGGGGAACACTGAAGCTTTCTTT,CSVVLGNTEAFF
NA,NA,TRBJ2-4,TRBV24-1,TGTGCCACCAGTGACAGGGTGAACATTCAGTACTTC,CATSDRVNIQYF
NA,NA,TRBJ1-1,TRBV6-6,TGTGCCAGCAGTGAAAAATCAACAGGGATGGGCACTGAAGCTTTCTTT,CASSEKSTGMGTEAFF
NA,few,TRBJ2-3,TRBV7-6,TGTGCCAGCAGTTCCCTAACCCCAGATACGCAGTATTTT,CASSSLTPDTQYF
TRBD2,once,TRBJ2-7,TRBV12-3/TRBV12-4,TGTGCCAGCAGTTTTGGGACTAGCGGGGGGTCCTACGAGCAGTACTTC,CASSFGTSGGSYEQYF
TRBD2,NA,TRBJ2-3,TRBV7-2,TGTGCCAGCAGCTTGGGTCTAGCGGGGCCGGCAGGAGATACGCAGTATTTT,CASSLGLAGPAGDTQYF
NA,NA,TRBJ2-6,TRBV6-2/TRBV6-3,TGTGCCAGCAGTCGGTTGAAGACTGGGGCCAACGTCCTGACTTTC,CASSRLKTGANVLTF
NA,few,TRBJ2-4,TRBV9,TGTGCCAGCAGCGTAGATTGGAAAAACATTCAGTACTTC,CASSVDWKNIQYF
NA,NA,TRBJ2-6,TRBV6-1,TGTGCCAGCAGTGAAGCCTCCGCTACTGGGGCCAACGTCCTGACTTTC,CASSEASATGANVLTF